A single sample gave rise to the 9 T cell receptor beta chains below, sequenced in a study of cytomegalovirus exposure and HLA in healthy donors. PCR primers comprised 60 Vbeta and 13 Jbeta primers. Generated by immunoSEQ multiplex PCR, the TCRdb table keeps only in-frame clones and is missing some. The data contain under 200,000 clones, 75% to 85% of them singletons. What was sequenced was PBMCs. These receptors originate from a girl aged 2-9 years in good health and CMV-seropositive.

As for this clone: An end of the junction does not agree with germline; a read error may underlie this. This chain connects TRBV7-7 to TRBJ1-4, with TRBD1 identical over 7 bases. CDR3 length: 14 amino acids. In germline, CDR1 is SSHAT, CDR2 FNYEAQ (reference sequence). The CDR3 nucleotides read TGTGCTAGCAGTGCGGGACAGCGTTCTGAAAAACTGTTTTTT. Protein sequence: CASSAGQRSEKLFF.

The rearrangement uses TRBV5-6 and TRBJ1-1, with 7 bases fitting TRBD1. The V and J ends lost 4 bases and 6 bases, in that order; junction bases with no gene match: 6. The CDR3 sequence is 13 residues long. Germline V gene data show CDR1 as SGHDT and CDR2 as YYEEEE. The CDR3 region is CASSQGGQPEAFF. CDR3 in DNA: TGTGCCAGCAGCCAAGGGGGACAGCCTGAAGCTTTCTTT.

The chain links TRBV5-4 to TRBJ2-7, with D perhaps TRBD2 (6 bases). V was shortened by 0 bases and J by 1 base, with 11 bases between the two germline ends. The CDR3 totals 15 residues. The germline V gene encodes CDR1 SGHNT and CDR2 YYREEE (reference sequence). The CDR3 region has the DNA TGTGCCAGCAGCTTGGGGGTCGGGAGATCCTACGAGCAGTACTTC. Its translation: CASSLGVGRSYEQYF.

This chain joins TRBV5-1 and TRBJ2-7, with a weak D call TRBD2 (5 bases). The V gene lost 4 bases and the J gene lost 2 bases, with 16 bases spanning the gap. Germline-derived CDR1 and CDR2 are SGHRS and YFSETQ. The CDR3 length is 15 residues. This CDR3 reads CASSLTPFGTYEQYF. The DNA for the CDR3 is TGCGCCAGCAGCCTGACACCTTTCGGGACCTACGAGCAGTACTTC.

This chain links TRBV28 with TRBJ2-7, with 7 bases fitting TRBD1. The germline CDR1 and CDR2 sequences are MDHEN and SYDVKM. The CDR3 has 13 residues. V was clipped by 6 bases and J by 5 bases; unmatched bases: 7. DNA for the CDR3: TGTGCCAGCAGGACCCTGACAGGGAACGAGCAGTACTTC. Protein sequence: CASRTLTGNEQYF.

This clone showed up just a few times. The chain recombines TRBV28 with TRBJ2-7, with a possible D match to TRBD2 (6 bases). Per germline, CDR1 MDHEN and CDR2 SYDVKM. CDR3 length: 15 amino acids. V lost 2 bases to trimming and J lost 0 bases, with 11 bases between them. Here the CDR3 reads CASSLGTRLSYEQYF. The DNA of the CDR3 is TGTGCCAGCAGTTTAGGGACTCGCCTCTCCTACGAGCAGTACTTC.

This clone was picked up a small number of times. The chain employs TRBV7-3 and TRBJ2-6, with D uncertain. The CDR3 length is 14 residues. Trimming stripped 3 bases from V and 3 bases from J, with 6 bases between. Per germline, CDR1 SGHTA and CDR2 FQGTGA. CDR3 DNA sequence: TGTGCCAGCAGCTTCTCCAGTGGGGCCAACGTCCTGACTTTC. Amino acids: CASSFSSGANVLTF. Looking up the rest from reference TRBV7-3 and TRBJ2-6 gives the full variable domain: GAGVSQTPSNKVTEKGKYVELRCDPISGHTALYWYRQSLGQGPEFLIYFQGTGAADDSGLPNDRFFAVRPEGSVSTLKIQRTERGDSAVYLCASSFSSGANVLTFGAGSRLTVL.

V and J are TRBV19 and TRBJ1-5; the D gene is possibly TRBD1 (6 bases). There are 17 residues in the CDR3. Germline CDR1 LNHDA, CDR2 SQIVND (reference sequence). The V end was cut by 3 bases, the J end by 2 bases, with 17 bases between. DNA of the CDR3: TGTGCCAGTAGTATCTTTCAGGGGTCAAGCGGCAATCAGCCCCAGCATTTT. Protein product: CASSIFQGSSGNQPQHF.

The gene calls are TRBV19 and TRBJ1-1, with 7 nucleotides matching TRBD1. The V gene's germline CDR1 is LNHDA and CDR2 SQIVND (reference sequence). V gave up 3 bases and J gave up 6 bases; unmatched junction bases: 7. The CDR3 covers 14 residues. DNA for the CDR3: TGTGCCAGTAGTATCCCAGGGGGTAACGCTGAAGCTTTCTTT. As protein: CASSIPGGNAEAFF.